A selection of T cell receptor beta chains follows, all from one sample in a study of T cell repertoires in cytomegalovirus infection. These receptors have no identified antigens. TCRdb used MiXCR to reprocess the reads, holding one entry per CDR3 protein. The sample lists fewer than 650,000 distinct CDR3 sequences; around 40% were seen once. The sequencing used cultured PBMCs, collected from culture after CMV antigen stimulation. The receptors shown here come from a human donor in good health (CMV status not recorded). Some clones in this sample may be carry-over from other donors' samples. Both conserved end residues are part of each CDR3. D genes are given only for firm matches. A row's size may be missing; if present it is once, few, many or a size class.

cdr3_length	v_call	j_call	clone_size	d_call	cdr3_nt	cdr3_aa
16	TRBV7-6	TRBJ2-1	.	.	TGTGCCAGCAGCTTAGCGGTTGGCAGCTCCTACAATGAGCAGTTCTTC	CASSLAVGSSYNEQFF
14	TRBV10-3	TRBJ2-7	.	TRBD1	TGTGCCATCAATCCCGGGACAGGGGTCTACGAGCAGTACTTC	CAINPGTGVYEQYF
15	TRBV12-3/TRBV12-4	TRBJ2-5	.	TRBD2	TGTGCCAGCAGTTTATCTCTAGCGGGGGTAGAGACCCAGTACTTC	CASSLSLAGVETQYF
15	TRBV7-2	TRBJ2-1	.	.	TGTGCCAGCAGCTTCCAGACAGATATCTACAATGAGCAGTTCTTC	CASSFQTDIYNEQFF
16	TRBV12-3/TRBV12-4	TRBJ2-6	.	.	TGTGCCAGCAGTACGGGGACGGGTTCTGGGGCCAACGTCCTGACTTTC	CASSTGTGSGANVLTF
15	TRBV11-2	TRBJ1-6	.	TRBD1	TGTGCCAGCAGCCTGGACGACAGGGGGCCGGAACCCCTCCACTTT	CASSLDDRGPEPLHF
13	TRBV12-3/TRBV12-4	TRBJ1-6	.	.	TGTGCCAGCAGCCTCTGGTATAATTCACCCCTCCACTTT	CASSLWYNSPLHF
16	TRBV28	TRBJ2-5	few	TRBD2	TGTGCCAGCAGTTTCACTAGCGGGGGGGCTGGGGAGACCCAGTACTTC	CASSFTSGGAGETQYF
12	TRBV6-1	TRBJ1-3	.	.	TGTGCCAGTCAGGGTGGCGGAAACACCATATATTTT	CASQGGGNTIYF
14	TRBV28	TRBJ2-3	.	TRBD1	TGTGCCAGCCACATGGGGACAGGGGCACGTACGCAGTATTTT	CASHMGTGARTQYF
17	TRBV19	TRBJ2-1	few	TRBD2	TGTGCCAGTAGTACCAGACTAGCGAGGGGCTTATACAATGAGCAGTTCTTC	CASSTRLARGLYNEQFF
14	TRBV6-6	TRBJ2-7	.	.	TGTGCCAGCAGTTACCAGGGTGTGAGTTACGAGCAGTACTTC	CASSYQGVSYEQYF
21	TRBV7-9	TRBJ2-1	.	TRBD2	TGTGCCAGCAGCTTGGGCGGGAGTAGCGGGGGAAAACTCTCATCCTACAATGAGCAGTTCTTC	CASSLGGSSGGKLSSYNEQFF
14	TRBV7-2	TRBJ2-3	.	.	TGTGCCAGCAGCTCCCAGACTAGCACAGATACGCAGTATTTT	CASSSQTSTDTQYF
15	TRBV7-2	TRBJ1-1	few	.	TGTGCCAGCAGCTTATACAGAGGGGTGAACACTGAAGCTTTCTTT	CASSLYRGVNTEAFF
14	TRBV28	TRBJ2-7	.	TRBD1	TGTGCCAGCAGTAACCGGGACAGTACCTACGAGCAGTACTTC	CASSNRDSTYEQYF
14	TRBV7-6	TRBJ2-5	many	.	TGTGCCAGCAGCCCCCGGGTCCTCCAAGAGACCCAGTACTTC	CASSPRVLQETQYF
16	TRBV20-1	TRBJ2-3	few	TRBD2	TGCAGTGCTAGCATTACGGCTAGCGGGGGGAAGGATACGCAGTATTTT	CSASITASGGKDTQYF
15	TRBV5-5	TRBJ2-7	few	TRBD1	TGTGCCAGCAGCTTGGGACAGGGGACAGCCTACGAGCAGTACTTC	CASSLGQGTAYEQYF
17	TRBV7-2	TRBJ1-4	.	.	TGTGCCAGCAGCTCGGTTGGGCAGGGGTTCAGTAATGAAAAACTGTTTTTT	CASSSVGQGFSNEKLFF